This is a list of T cell receptor beta chains from one sample in a study of cytomegalovirus exposure and HLA in healthy donors. Only in-frame clones appear in the TCRdb table, and some are missing; sequencing was by immunoSEQ multiplex PCR. This table holds approximately 150,000 clones, roughly 78% found once. Sequencing was done on a sample of PBMCs. Receptors originate from a woman aged 45-59 years in good health and CMV-seropositive. The conserved cysteine and the conserved F or W are not part of the CDR3 here. Size tells how often a clone was seen (once, few, many) or the class of an expanded clone, and some rows leave it out.

abundance | j_gene | v_gene | CDR3aa
. | TRBJ1-4 | TRBV6-6 | ASNLRDRGEKLF
. | TRBJ2-7 | TRBV10-2 | ASSLTSGGTIYEQY
few | TRBJ2-7 | TRBV5-6 | ASSPRGRNEQY
. | TRBJ2-7 | TRBV28 | ASSFDQGVNEQY
. | TRBJ1-2 | TRBV4-2 | ASSQDGGGDYGYT
. | TRBJ2-1 | TRBV5-4 | ASGVLGLAGGRNEQF
. | TRBJ1-4 | TRBV4-1 | ASSQDQAGGWSNEKLF
. | TRBJ2-5 | TRBV7-9 | ASSSMATQY
. | TRBJ2-5 | TRBV5-1 | ASSLALKGDRETQY
. | TRBJ1-2 | TRBV6-5 | ASSTRTGLYGYT
. | TRBJ1-5 | TRBV5-8 | ASSPLRDQPQH
. | TRBJ1-1 | TRBV2 | ASSSNRWNTEAF
. | TRBJ1-2 | TRBV7-9 | ASSATGGALNYGYT
. | TRBJ2-7 | TRBV2 | ASSITSYEQY
. | TRBJ2-4 | TRBV30 | AWSKGGTGYNIQY
few | TRBJ1-4 | TRBV4-1 | ASSQQPGQPTNEKLF
. | TRBJ1-6 | TRBV7-9 | SSSASTGLSSPLH
few | TRBJ2-1 | TRBV6-4 | ASIDIRDSLLYRNEQF
once | TRBJ2-7 | TRBV10-3 | AISEAGGKPVSSSYEQY
few | TRBJ2-3 | TRBV7-8 | ASSLLSSTDTQY
. | TRBJ1-5 | TRBV10-3 | AISEKGHDQPYSNQPQH
once | TRBJ1-2 | TRBV29-1 | SVGGQGNYGYT